These 23 T cell receptor beta chains originate from one sample sequenced in a study of blood T cell repertoires in COVID-19. Generated by immunoSEQ multiplex PCR, the TCRdb table keeps only in-frame clones and is missing some. Among about 250,000 clones, 70% to 90% were seen once, and the ten largest hold 1.5% to 2%. The sequencing sample was made of PBMCs or T cells enriched from blood (not recorded which). All receptors derive from a man aged 40-50 years who had recovered from COVID-19.

The chain combines TRBV7-2 with TRBJ1-1, with a weak D call TRBD1 (6 bases). The germline V gene has CDR1 SGHTA and CDR2 FQGNSA. CDR3 size: 13 residues. Trimming removed 3 bases at V and 7 bases at J, with 12 bases between. In nucleotides, the CDR3 is TGTGCCAGCAGCTTGACCCTACAGGGTGAAGCTTTCTTT. It is translated as CASSLTLQGEAFF.

V is TRBV5-1 and J is TRBJ2-5; TRBD1 matches at 7 bases. The CDR3 length is 15 residues. Germline CDR1 reads SGHRS; CDR2 reads YFSETQ. Trimming took 4 bases from V and 2 from J; bases not matched to a gene: 8. CDR3: CASSPRSGQQETQYF. In DNA form, the CDR3 reads TGCGCCAGCAGCCCCAGATCGGGACAGCAAGAGACCCAGTACTTC.

The chain combines TRBV27 with TRBJ2-5; D is perhaps TRBD2 (5 bases). CDR3 length: 15 amino acids. Trimming cost V 3 bases and J 2 bases, with 13 bases left between them. Germline CDR1 is MNHEY and CDR2 is SMNVEV (reference sequence). This chain's CDR3 is CASSLRPIAQETQYF. The CDR3 DNA sequence: TGTGCCAGCAGTTTGCGACCTATAGCGCAAGAGACCCAGTACTTC.

The genes are TRBV2 and TRBJ1-5, with D maybe TRBD1 (5 bases). This CDR3 spans 14 amino acids. CDR1 is SNHLY and CDR2 is FYNNEI in the germline V gene. V lost 6 bases to trimming and J lost 0 bases, with 9 bases between them. The CDR3 reads CASRKTDSNQPQHF. CDR3 DNA sequence: TGTGCCAGCAGGAAGACAGATAGCAATCAGCCCCAGCATTTT.

V is TRBV10-1 and J is TRBJ2-5; D might be TRBD1 (6 bases). With 8 bases removed from V and 5 bases from J, the gap between germline ends came to 27 bases. This CDR3 has 17 residues. Looked up from germline, CDR1 is WNHNN and CDR2 is SYGVQD (reference sequence). The CDR3 protein is CASLCLIRTWGRETQYF. CDR3 DNA sequence: TGCGCCAGCCTTTGCTTAATACGGACATGGGGGCGGGAGACCCAGTACTTC.

CDR3 amino acids: CASSLGQTIAYYGYTF. CDR3 nucleotides: TGTGCCAGCAGCTTAGGACAGACGATAGCTTACTATGGCTACACCTTC. The rearrangement joins TRBV5-6 to TRBJ1-2; perhaps TRBD1 as D (6 bases). From germline, CDR1 is SGHDT and CDR2 YYEEEE. This CDR3 is 16 amino acids long. V was trimmed by 2 bases and J by 3 bases, leaving 17 bases between them. Full variable domain (remainder filled in from reference TRBV5-6 and TRBJ1-2): DAGVTQSPTHLIKTRGQQVTLRCSPKSGHDTVSWYQQALGQGPQFIFQYYEEEERQRGNFPDRFSGHQFPNYSSELNVNALLLGDSALYLCASSLGQTIAYYGYTFGSGTRLTVV.

The V gene is TRBV10-1, the J gene TRBJ1-2; tentative D call: TRBD1 (6 bases). The CDR3 extends over 16 amino acids. The germline V gene has CDR1 WNHNN and CDR2 SYGVQD (reference sequence). The V gene lost 4 bases and the J gene lost 6 bases, with 21 bases spanning the gap. CDR3 nucleotide sequence: TGCGCCAGCAGTGGATCGGGGGGGGCCTATATCGATGGCTACACCTTC. As protein: CASSGSGGAYIDGYTF.

The gene calls are TRBV11-3 and TRBJ2-7; the match to TRBD1 covers 9 bases. This CDR3 comprises 15 residues. The J segment lost 6 bases and the V segment lost 1 base, leaving 7 bases of the junction unmatched. Germline CDR1 is SGHNT and CDR2 is YENEEA. Here the CDR3 reads CASSLGQGELSEQYF. CDR3 in DNA: TGTGCCAGCAGCTTAGGACAGGGGGAATTAAGCGAGCAGTACTTC.

The chain carries TRBV5-8 and TRBJ1-5; the match to TRBD1 covers 8 bases. V shed 3 bases, J shed 7 bases, and the junction held 9 bases outside the gene matches. Per germline, CDR1 SGHTS and CDR2 YDEGEE. This CDR3 comprises 15 residues. The CDR3 here is CASSSWTGRGQPQHF. In nucleotides, the CDR3 is TGTGCCAGCAGCTCTTGGACAGGGCGGGGACAGCCCCAGCATTTT. Based on the CDR3 plus reference TRBV5-8 and TRBJ1-5, the full variable domain is EAGVTQSPTHLIKTRGQQATLRCSPISGHTSVYWYQQALGLGLQFLLWYDEGEERNRGNFPPRFSGRQFPNYSSELNVNALELEDSALYLCASSSWTGRGQPQHFGDGTRLSIL.

The rearrangement uses TRBV4-1 and TRBJ2-3; 9 bases align to TRBD1. This CDR3 is built from 17 residues. Germline assignment: CDR1 MGHRA and CDR2 YSYEKL. The V segment lost 2 bases and the J segment 3 bases; nucleotides outside the gene matches: 9. In DNA form, the CDR3 reads TGCGCCAGCAGCCAATTCGCCGGGACAGGGAAAACAGATACGCAGTATTTT. Amino acids: CASSQFAGTGKTDTQYF.

This chain links TRBV2 with TRBJ2-1; a possible D gene is TRBD1 (5 bases). This CDR3 has 15 amino acids. Between the trimmed V and J ends, which lost 4 bases and 0 bases, there was a span of 10 bases. Per germline, CDR1 SNHLY and CDR2 FYNNEI. The CDR3 DNA follows: TGTGCCAGCAGTGTGTACAGGAGCTCCTACAATGAGCAGTTCTTC. This gives the protein CASSVYRSSYNEQFF.

This chain joins TRBV11-2 and TRBJ2-1, with D hard to call. V lost 5 bases to trimming and J lost 6 bases, with 2 bases between them. Germline CDR1 SGHAT, CDR2 FQNNGV. The CDR3 loop spans 10 amino acids. CDR3 DNA: TGTGCCAGCAGCCTCAATGAGCAGTTCTTC. This encodes CASSLNEQFF.

The rearrangement joins TRBV18 to TRBJ1-2; 8 nucleotides agree with TRBD1. CDR3 length equals 13 residues. Germline CDR1 is KGHSH and CDR2 is LQKENI. The J segment lost 3 bases and the V segment lost 4 bases, leaving 1 base of the junction unmatched. The CDR3 reads CASSLDRDYGYTF. CDR3 DNA sequence: TGTGCCAGCTCACTGGACAGGGACTATGGCTACACCTTC.

V gene TRBV5-3 combines with J gene TRBJ2-1; 7 bases are a match to TRBD2. TRBV5-3 has ORF status, its function being uncertain. Trimming took 5 bases from V and 6 from J; bases not matched to a gene: 8. The CDR3 is made up of 14 amino acids. The CDR3 coding sequence is TGTGCCAGAAGTTCCCCGACTAGCCCCAATGAGCAGTTCTTC. Translated: CARSSPTSPNEQFF.

The V gene is TRBV27, the J gene TRBJ2-3, with TRBD2 identical over 13 bases. Trimming at V came to 5 bases and at J to 6 bases, leaving 11 bases not matched to a gene. This CDR3 is built from 17 residues. Germline CDR1 MNHEY, CDR2 SMNVEV (reference sequence). Here the CDR3 reads CASSVIGLAGVRDTQYF. The CDR3, as DNA: TGTGCCAGCAGTGTAATCGGACTAGCGGGAGTTCGGGATACGCAGTATTTT.

CDR3 amino acids: CASSPASIGGFYEQYF. CDR3 in DNA: TGTGCCAGCAGCCCCGCTAGTATAGGGGGATTTTACGAGCAGTACTTC. This rearrangement joins TRBV11-2 to TRBJ2-7; D may be TRBD1 (6 bases). V was clipped by 5 bases and J by 4 bases, with 21 bases between them. Germline CDR1 is SGHAT and CDR2 is FQNNGV. This CDR3 comprises 16 residues.

The V gene is TRBV11-3, the J gene TRBJ1-5; TRBD1 is a possible D gene (5 bases). Between the trimmed V and J ends, which lost 1 base and 6 bases, there was a span of 16 bases. This CDR3 spans 16 amino acids. Per the germline V gene, CDR1 is SGHNT and CDR2 is YENEEA. The CDR3 DNA reads TGTGCCAGCAGCTTAGTGGGCTCTGATAGGGGTCAGCCCCAGCATTTT. Translation gives CASSLVGSDRGQPQHF.

The chain recombines TRBV6-4 with TRBJ2-1; no reliable D call. CDR1 and CDR2 (germline): MRHNA, SNTAGT. The V end lost 4 bases, the J end lost 7 bases, and 17 bases lay between the germline ends. This CDR3 is 15 amino acids long. Written as DNA, the CDR3 is TGTGCCAGCAGTGCCATCCTTGGCGGTGGAAATGAGCAGTTCTTC. As protein: CASSAILGGGNEQFF.

The J gene is TRBJ1-4, the V gene TRBV7-6; no definite D call. Per germline, CDR1 SGHVS and CDR2 FNYEAQ. The CDR3 is made up of 14 amino acids. The V gene lost 4 bases and the J gene lost 3 bases, with 9 bases spanning the gap. The CDR3 DNA reads as TGTGCCAGCAGCTCTGCGTCATCTAATGAAAAACTGTTTTTT. It yields the protein CASSSASSNEKLFF.

This clone was detected a few times. The rearrangement uses TRBV6-2 or TRBV6-3 and TRBJ2-7; D possibly corresponds to TRBD1 (6 bases). CDR3 length: 15 residues. Trimming cost V 4 bases and J 6 bases, with 19 bases left between them. The V gene's germline CDR1 is MNHEY and CDR2 SVGEGT. The CDR3 DNA follows: TGTGCCAGCAGTTTTAACAGGGAAGAAAGGGGCGAGCAGTACTTC. It specifies CASSFNREERGEQYF.

The rearrangement joins TRBV9 to TRBJ2-1; 14 bases agree with TRBD2. The ends lost 0 bases at V and 0 bases at J; junction bases unmatched: 5. The length of the CDR3 is 19 residues. Germline V gives CDR1 SGDLS, CDR2 YYNGEE. CDR3 in DNA: TGTGCCAGCAGCGTAGGACTAGCGGGGGGGCGGAGCTCCTACAATGAGCAGTTCTTC. Translated, it gives CASSVGLAGGRSSYNEQFF.

The chain couples TRBV9 to TRBJ2-7; a possible D gene is TRBD2 (6 bases). Germline CDR1 and CDR2: SGDLS and YYNGEE. V was shortened by 7 bases and J by 2 bases, with 16 bases between the two germline ends. CDR3 length: 14 amino acids. CDR3 bases: TGTGCCAGCCAAAAGGGACTCGTACCCTACGAGCAGTACTTC. As protein: CASQKGLVPYEQYF.

J is TRBJ1-3 and V is TRBV2; a possible D gene is TRBD1 (5 bases). CDR1 SNHLY and CDR2 FYNNEI come from the germline V gene. Trimming removed 8 bases at V and 11 bases at J, with 22 bases between. The CDR3 spans 14 residues. DNA for the CDR3: TGTGCCAGCGAAGACAGTTCCATAGTCAGAGCCATATATTTT. This sequence encodes CASEDSSIVRAIYF.